This T cell receptor beta chain was captured by sequencing in a study of control samples from healthy donors and cancer patients (TCRdb year 2020). Libraries were constructed by the immunoSEQ multiplex PCR assay. As stored in TCRdb, this immuneACCESS dataset retains in-frame rearrangements with V and J assigned. A fraction of the clones does not appear; measured against another copy, unresolved V genes explain less than half of the discrepancy, and the remainder lacks a known reason. The sample records about 120,000 clones, about 86% of which are singletons. About an eighth of the sample belongs to the ten largest clones. As for this clone: Its cognate antigen has yet to be identified. Nothing much larger sits one base from this clone, and base qualities are not available.

V is pruned by 6 bases and J by 5 bases, leaving 8 bases of the junction without a gene match. Sequences ENHRY (CDR1) and SYGVKD (CDR2) are obtained from the germline V gene. The CDR3 spans 14 residues, from the cysteine through the phenylalanine. Here the CDR3 DNA is all that survives: 42 bases in frame from base 1. Source material: blood. The sequence is built from TRBV10-3 and TRBJ2-5; 8 bases in between match TRBD1. This TCR derives from a man aged 30-40 years in good health. CDR3 protein: CAIRTGQGAETQYF. The DNA sequence reads TGTGCCATCAGGACAGGACAGGGCGCTGAGACCCAGTACTTC.